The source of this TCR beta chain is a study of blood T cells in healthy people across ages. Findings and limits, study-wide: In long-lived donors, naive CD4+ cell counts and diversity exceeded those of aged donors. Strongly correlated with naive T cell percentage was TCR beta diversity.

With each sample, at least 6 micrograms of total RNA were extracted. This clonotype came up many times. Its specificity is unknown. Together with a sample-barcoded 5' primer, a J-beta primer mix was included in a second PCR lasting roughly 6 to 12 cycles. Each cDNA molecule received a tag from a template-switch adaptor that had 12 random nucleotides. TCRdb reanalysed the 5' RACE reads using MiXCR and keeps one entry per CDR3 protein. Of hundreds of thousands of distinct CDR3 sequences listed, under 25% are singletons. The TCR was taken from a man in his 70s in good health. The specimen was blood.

As DNA, the CDR3 is TGTGCCAGCAGTTCGTTGACACCTCGCTACGAGCAGTACTTC. Translating it yields CASSSLTPRYEQYF. The chain joins TRBV11-2 to TRBJ2-7; no clear D. The CDR3 consists of 14 residues. The V gene's germline CDR1 is SGHAT and CDR2 FQNNGV. V lost 6 bases and J lost 3, with 15 bases in between.